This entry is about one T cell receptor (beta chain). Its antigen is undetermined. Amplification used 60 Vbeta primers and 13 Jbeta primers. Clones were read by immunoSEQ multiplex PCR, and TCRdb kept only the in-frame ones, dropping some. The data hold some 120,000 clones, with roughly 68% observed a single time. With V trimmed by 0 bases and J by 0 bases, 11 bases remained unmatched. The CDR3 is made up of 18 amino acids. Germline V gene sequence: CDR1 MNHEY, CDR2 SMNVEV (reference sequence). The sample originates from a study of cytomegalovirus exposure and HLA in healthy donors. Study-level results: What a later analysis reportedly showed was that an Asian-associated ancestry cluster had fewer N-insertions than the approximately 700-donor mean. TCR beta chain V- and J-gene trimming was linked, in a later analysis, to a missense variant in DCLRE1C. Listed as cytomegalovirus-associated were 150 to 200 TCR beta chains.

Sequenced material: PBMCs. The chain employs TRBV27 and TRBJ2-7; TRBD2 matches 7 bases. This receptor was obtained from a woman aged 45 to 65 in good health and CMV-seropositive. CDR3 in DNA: TGTGCCAGCAGTTTATCGTTCGGGCTAGCGGCTGGCTCCTACGAGCAGTACTTC. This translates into CASSLSFGLAAGSYEQYF.